Below, 16 T cell receptor beta chains from the same sample are listed, as sequenced in a study of blood T cell repertoires in COVID-19. Produced via immunoSEQ multiplex PCR; TCRdb's table is partial and in-frame only. Among more than 110,000 clones, more than 75% were seen once, and the ten largest hold 3.5% to 5.5%. The sequencing input was peripheral blood. All receptors come from a woman aged 40-49 years with acute or convalescent COVID-19.

The rearrangement links TRBV27 to TRBJ2-7, with D perhaps TRBD1 (5 bases). V was pared by 3 bases and J by 3 bases, with 15 bases between. The CDR3 sequence is 15 residues long. Germline V gene data show CDR1 as MNHEY and CDR2 as SMNVEV (reference sequence). Here the CDR3 reads CASSFLGRANYEQYF. The CDR3 region has the DNA TGTGCCAGCAGTTTCCTAGGCAGGGCAAACTACGAGCAGTACTTC.

CDR3 DNA sequence: TGCGCCAGCAGCTTCCAGGGGGGCCAAGAGACCCAGTACTTC. Translation gives CASSFQGGQETQYF. The chain combines TRBV5-1 with TRBJ2-5; tentatively, D is TRBD1 (7 bases). Looked up from germline, CDR1 is SGHRS and CDR2 is YFSETQ. The CDR3 extends over 14 amino acids. V was clipped by 2 bases and J by 1 base, with 9 bases between them.

The genes are TRBV4-1 and TRBJ1-1, with TRBD1 matching over 7 bases. From germline, CDR1 is MGHRA and CDR2 YSYEKL. V dropped 6 bases and J dropped 1; count of bases not matched to a gene: 8. The CDR3 is 15 residues long. The CDR3 loop is CASRSPGQQNTEAFF. CDR3 DNA sequence: TGCGCCAGCAGGTCACCGGGACAGCAGAACACTGAAGCTTTCTTT.

The table lists this clone with a few counts. The chain uses TRBV27 and TRBJ2-1, with TRBD2 matching 9 bases. The junction had 6 bases not matched to a gene; V was cut back by 6 bases and J by 6 bases. From germline, CDR1 is MNHEY and CDR2 SMNVEV (reference sequence). This CDR3 region has 14 residues. This chain's CDR3 is CASRGLASSNEQFF. In DNA form, the CDR3 reads TGTGCCAGCAGGGGACTAGCCTCAAGCAATGAGCAGTTCTTC.

This chain uses TRBV28 with TRBJ1-4; a weak D match, TRBD1 (6 bases). The CDR3 contains 15 residues. V shed 11 bases and J shed 4 bases, with 20 bases lying between them. Germline V gives CDR1 MDHEN, CDR2 SYDVKM. CDR3 sequence reads: CASREQGAGNEKLFF. CDR3 in DNA: TGTGCCTCACGAGAACAGGGCGCCGGTAATGAAAAACTGTTTTTT. Full variable domain (rest looked up from reference TRBV28 and TRBJ1-4): DVKVTQSSRYLVKRTGEKVFLECVQDMDHENMFWYRQDPGLGLRLIYFSYDVKMKEKGDIPEGYSVSREKKERFSLILESASTNQTSMYLCASREQGAGNEKLFFGSGTQLSVL.

The chain is built from TRBV5-1 and TRBJ2-1; TRBD2 might be the D (6 bases). Trimming shortened V by 0 bases and J by 10 bases, and 14 bases separated the two germline ends. The CDR3 sequence is 14 residues long. CDR1 SGHRS and CDR2 YFSETQ come from the germline V gene. The CDR3 nucleotides read TGCGCCAGCAGCTTGGTCGTGGGTGCGGGAGAGCAGTTCTTC. Translated: CASSLVVGAGEQFF.

The J gene is TRBJ2-1, the V gene TRBV11-2; 8 nucleotides line up with TRBD2. The CDR3 has 19 amino acids. The germline V gene has CDR1 SGHAT and CDR2 FQNNGV. Trimming at V came to 2 bases and at J to 0 bases, leaving 12 bases not matched to a gene. CDR3 bases: TGTGCCAGCAGCTTAATGTTCCCGGGACTAGGGACCTCCTACAATGAGCAGTTCTTC. Translating it yields CASSLMFPGLGTSYNEQFF.

The genes are TRBV30 and TRBJ1-6, with 7 bases aligning to TRBD1. From germline, CDR1 is GTSNPN and CDR2 SVGIG (reference sequence). The CDR3 spans 17 residues. J was trimmed by 4 bases and V by 2 bases; bases with no gene match: 11. CDR3 protein: CAWSTQGVGLYNSPLHF. CDR3 nucleotides: TGTGCCTGGAGTACCCAGGGGGTGGGGCTTTATAATTCACCCCTCCACTTT.

The gene calls are TRBV5-1 and TRBJ1-2, with 7 bases that match TRBD1. Germline assignment: CDR1 SGHRS and CDR2 YFSETQ. This CDR3 has 14 amino acids. The trim removed 4 bases at V and 8 bases at J, leaving 11 bases unmatched. CDR3 sequence (DNA): TGCGCCAGCAGCCCCGGGGCAGGGGGACGGGGCTACACCTTC. The encoded protein is CASSPGAGGRGYTF. Complete variable domain (other parts from reference TRBV5-1 and TRBJ1-2): KAGVTQTPRYLIKTRGQQVTLSCSPISGHRSVSWYQQTPGQGLQFLFEYFSETQRNKGNFPGRFSGRQFSNSRSEMNVSTLELGDSALYLCASSPGAGGRGYTFGSGTRLTVV.

This clone was seen a single time. The gene calls are TRBV30 and TRBJ1-2, with a weak D call TRBD1 (6 bases). The CDR3 is 12 amino acids. The germline CDR1 and CDR2 sequences are GTSNPN and SVGIG (reference sequence). V was shortened by 5 bases and J by 8 bases, with 15 bases between the two germline ends. The CDR3 DNA reads TGTGCCTGGTCTATGGGGGCTTGGGGCTACACCTTC. Protein sequence: CAWSMGAWGYTF.

The genes are TRBV10-3 and TRBJ1-5; D is possibly TRBD1 (6 bases). This CDR3 is 13 amino acids long. Germline V lookup: CDR1 ENHRY, CDR2 SYGVKD. Between the trimmed V and J ends, which lost 8 bases and 7 bases, there was a span of 15 bases. In DNA, the CDR3 is TGTGCCATCTGGGCAGGGGAAGGACAGCCCCAGCATTTT. Translation: CAIWAGEGQPQHF.

This sequence joins TRBV10-3 and TRBJ1-2; D is undetermined. V was trimmed by 0 bases and J by 4 bases, leaving 15 bases between them. CDR3 length: 16 residues. In germline, CDR1 is ENHRY, CDR2 SYGVKD. In DNA, the CDR3 is TGTGCCATCAGTGAGTCCCGGAGAGATCAGATCTATGGCTACACCTTC. Its protein is CAISESRRDQIYGYTF.

The chain combines TRBV6-5 with TRBJ2-7, with a possible D match to TRBD2 (5 bases). The V end was cut by 5 bases, the J end by 3 bases, with 17 bases between. Germline loops: CDR1 MNHEY, CDR2 SVGAGI. This CDR3 is 15 amino acids long. The CDR3 reads CASSISPAVFYEQYF. Here the CDR3 DNA reads TGTGCCAGCAGTATTTCTCCAGCGGTCTTCTACGAGCAGTACTTC.

The chain recombines TRBV12-5 with TRBJ2-2; the match to TRBD1 covers 10 bases. Per germline, CDR1 LGHNT and CDR2 FRNRAP. The CDR3 loop spans 17 amino acids. J lost 5 bases, V lost 7 bases, and 13 bases had no gene match. The DNA of the CDR3 is TGTGCTAGTGCCGCGCCCGGACAGGGGGTTCTGACCGGGGAGCTGTTTTTT. Amino acids: CASAAPGQGVLTGELFF.

This chain uses TRBV5-1 with TRBJ1-2, with 9 bases aligning to TRBD1. The germline CDR1 and CDR2 sequences are SGHRS and YFSETQ. The CDR3 is 15 amino acids. J gave up 3 bases and V 2 bases, and 5 bases lay outside the gene matches. In DNA, the CDR3 is TGCGCCAGCAGCTTATACCGGGACAGGGACTATGGCTACACCTTC. Encoded protein: CASSLYRDRDYGYTF. The complete variable domain, with remaining parts taken from reference TRBV5-1 and TRBJ1-2, reads KAGVTQTPRYLIKTRGQQVTLSCSPISGHRSVSWYQQTPGQGLQFLFEYFSETQRNKGNFPGRFSGRQFSNSRSEMNVSTLELGDSALYLCASSLYRDRDYGYTFGSGTRLTVV.

The rearrangement links TRBV5-4 to TRBJ1-2; 8 bases are shared with TRBD1. With 4 bases clipped from V and 8 bases from J, the junction kept 16 bases outside the gene matches. Germline loops: CDR1 SGHNT, CDR2 YYREEE (reference sequence). The CDR3 extends over 16 amino acids. The CDR3 nucleotides read TGTGCCAGCAGCCCGATGACAGGGGCGGCATTCTTAGGCTACACCTTC. It is translated as CASSPMTGAAFLGYTF. Looking up the rest from reference TRBV5-4 and TRBJ1-2 gives the full variable domain: ETGVTQSPTHLIKTRGQQVTLRCSSQSGHNTVSWYQQALGQGPQFIFQYYREEENGRGNFPPRFSGLQFPNYSSELNVNALELDDSALYLCASSPMTGAAFLGYTFGSGTRLTVV.